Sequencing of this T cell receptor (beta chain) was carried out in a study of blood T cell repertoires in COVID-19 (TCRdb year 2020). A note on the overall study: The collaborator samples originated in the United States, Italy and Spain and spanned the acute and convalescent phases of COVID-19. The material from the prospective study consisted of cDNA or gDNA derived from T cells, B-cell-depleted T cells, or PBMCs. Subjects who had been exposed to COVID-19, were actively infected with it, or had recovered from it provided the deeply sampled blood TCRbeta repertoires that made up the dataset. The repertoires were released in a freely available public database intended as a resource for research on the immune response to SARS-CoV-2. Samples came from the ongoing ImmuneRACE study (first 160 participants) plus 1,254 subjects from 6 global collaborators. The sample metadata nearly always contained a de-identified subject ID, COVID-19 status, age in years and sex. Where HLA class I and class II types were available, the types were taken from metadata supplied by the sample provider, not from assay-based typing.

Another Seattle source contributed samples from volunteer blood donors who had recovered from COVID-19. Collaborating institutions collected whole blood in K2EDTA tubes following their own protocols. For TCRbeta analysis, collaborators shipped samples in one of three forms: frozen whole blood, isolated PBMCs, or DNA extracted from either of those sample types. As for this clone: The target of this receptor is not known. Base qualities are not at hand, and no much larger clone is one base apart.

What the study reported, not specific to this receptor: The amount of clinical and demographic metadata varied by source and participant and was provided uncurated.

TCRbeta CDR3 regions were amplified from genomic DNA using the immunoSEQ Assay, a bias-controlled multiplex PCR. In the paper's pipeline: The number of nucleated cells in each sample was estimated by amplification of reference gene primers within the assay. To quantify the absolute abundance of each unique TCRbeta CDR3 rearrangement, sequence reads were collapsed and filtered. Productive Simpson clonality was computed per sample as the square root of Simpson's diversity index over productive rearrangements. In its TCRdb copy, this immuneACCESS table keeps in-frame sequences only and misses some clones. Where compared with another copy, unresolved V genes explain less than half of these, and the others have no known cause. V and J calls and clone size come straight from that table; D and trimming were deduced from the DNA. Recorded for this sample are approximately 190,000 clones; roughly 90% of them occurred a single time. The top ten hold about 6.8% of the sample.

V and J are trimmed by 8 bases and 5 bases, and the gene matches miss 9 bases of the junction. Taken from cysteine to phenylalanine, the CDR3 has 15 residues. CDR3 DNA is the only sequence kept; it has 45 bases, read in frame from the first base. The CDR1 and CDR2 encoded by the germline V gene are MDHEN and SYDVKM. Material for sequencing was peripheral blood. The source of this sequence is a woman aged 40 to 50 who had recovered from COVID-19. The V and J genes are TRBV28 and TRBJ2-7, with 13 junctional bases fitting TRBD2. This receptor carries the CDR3 CASALRTSGSHEQYF. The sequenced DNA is TGTGCCAGCGCCCTCCGGACTAGCGGGAGCCACGAGCAGTACTTC.